This section outlines one TCR beta chain sequence together with its context. The CDR3 is 16 residues long. The V gene's germline CDR1 is SGHRS and CDR2 YFSETQ. V was clipped by 5 bases and J by 3 bases; unmatched bases: 7. Original processing methods: Amplified reference gene primers provided the basis for estimating nucleated cell counts. Sequencing was performed with immunoSEQ multiplex PCR; in TCRdb, only in-frame clones are kept and a portion is missing. V, J and clone size derive from that table, while D and trimming were established from the DNA sequence. The table has about 160,000 clones, 80% to 90% seen once. The data belong to a study of blood T cell repertoires in COVID-19. Study in general: The United States, Italy and Spain supplied acute and convalescent COVID-19 samples. PBMCs, B-cell-depleted T cells, or T cells were the source of the cDNA or gDNA that made up the material.

The V and J genes are TRBV5-1 and TRBJ2-1, with TRBD2 identical over 11 bases. Sequenced input: peripheral blood. This receptor was taken from a man between 65 and 79 years old with acute or convalescent COVID-19. As DNA, the CDR3 is TGCGCCAGCAGTAGCGATAGCGGGAGGGGCTACAATGAGCAGTTCTTC. Protein: CASSSDSGRGYNEQFF.